This TCR beta chain was found in a study of shared clonotypes between healthy human individuals. Across the whole study: Donors consisted of two women and three men between 18 and 49. There were three CD4 naive, three CD4 memory, two CD8 naive and one CD8 memory plates per donor. Study outcomes and limitations: It was the non-shared clonotypes that had lower generation probabilities than clonotypes shared by all four donors. Sequencing depth was predicted to influence how clonotypes are shared among donors.

The CDR3 is made up of 15 amino acids. The germline V gene encodes CDR1 MDHEN and CDR2 SYDVKM. Trimming cost V 5 bases and J 2 bases; bases outside gene matches: 7. TCRdb's copy holds only in-frame clones and misses some; the assay was immunoSEQ multiplex PCR. The sample shows 1.6 million or so clones, approximately 98.5% of them seen only once. Comments on this clone: The antigen remains undetermined.

This sequence was found in a man aged 30 to 45 in good health. This chain joins TRBV28 and TRBJ2-7; 9 bases are shared with TRBD2. Input material: naive CD4+ T cells sorted from blood. Subset specified: CD45RA+ positively selected. The CDR3 nucleotides are TGTGCCAGCAGTGACGGACTAGCGAGCACCTACGAGCAGTACTTC. Protein product: CASSDGLASTYEQYF.